A single sample gave rise to the 6 T cell receptor beta chains below, sequenced in a study of cytomegalovirus exposure and HLA in healthy donors. TCRdb's table, derived via immunoSEQ multiplex PCR, lists solely in-frame clones and lacks some. The sample records 50,000 to 65,000 clones, almost 97% being singletons. Sequenced material: PBMCs. All receptors come from a woman between 18 and 29 years old in good health and CMV-seronegative.

The chain carries TRBV18 and TRBJ2-1; a possible D gene is TRBD2 (7 bases). Between the trimmed V and J ends, which lost 5 bases and 2 bases, there was a span of 10 bases. Germline loops: CDR1 KGHSH, CDR2 LQKENI. The CDR3 is 14 residues long. Here the CDR3 DNA reads TGTGCCAGCTCAGGGGGGGGCCCCTACAATGAGCAGTTCTTC. Its translation: CASSGGGPYNEQFF.

This rearrangement joins TRBV5-1 to TRBJ2-3; TRBD1 might be the D (5 bases). This CDR3 spans 13 amino acids. V was pared by 0 bases and J by 6 bases, with 8 bases between. In germline, CDR1 is SGHRS, CDR2 YFSETQ. The CDR3 nucleotides are TGCGCCAGCAGCTTGGGACAGTCCGATACGCAGTATTTT. It codes for CASSLGQSDTQYF.

The genes are TRBV28 and TRBJ2-1, with D perhaps TRBD1 (6 bases). The CDR3 has 14 residues. Trimming shortened V by 6 bases and J by 4 bases, and 13 bases separated the two germline ends. Germline V CDR1 and CDR2: MDHEN, SYDVKM. DNA for the CDR3: TGTGCCAGCAGGTCGCCGGGACAATACAATGAGCAGTTCTTC. Encoded protein: CASRSPGQYNEQFF.

The rearrangement links TRBV30 to TRBJ2-5; D gene uncertain. CDR3 length: 13 amino acids. V was clipped by 3 bases and J by 2 bases, with 10 bases between them. In germline, CDR1 is GTSNPN, CDR2 SVGIG (reference sequence). Here the CDR3 reads CAWSLGRQETQYF. CDR3 sequence (DNA): TGTGCCTGGAGCTTGGGCAGACAAGAGACCCAGTACTTC.

The chain carries TRBV7-9 and TRBJ2-7; D ambiguous. V lost 2 bases and J lost 2, with 7 bases in between. Germline values: CDR1 SEHNR, CDR2 FQNEAQ (reference sequence). CDR3 length: 13 amino acids. Written as DNA, the CDR3 is TGTGCCAGCAGCTTAATAGAAACCTACGAGCAGTACTTC. Its translation is CASSLIETYEQYF.

The CDR3 nucleotides are TGTGCCAGCAGCTTAACTGGGCGGGGGCTTACGCAGTATTTT. This sequence encodes CASSLTGRGLTQYF. The chain combines TRBV7-3 with TRBJ2-3; D might be TRBD2 (7 bases). The CDR3 loop spans 14 amino acids. V lost 0 bases to trimming and J lost 8 bases, with 12 bases between them. Germline lookup yields CDR1 SGHTA and CDR2 FQGTGA. The complete variable domain, with remaining parts taken from reference TRBV7-3 and TRBJ2-3, reads GAGVSQTPSNKVTEKGKYVELRCDPISGHTALYWYRQSLGQGPEFLIYFQGTGAADDSGLPNDRFFAVRPEGSVSTLKIQRTERGDSAVYLCASSLTGRGLTQYFGPGTRLTVL.